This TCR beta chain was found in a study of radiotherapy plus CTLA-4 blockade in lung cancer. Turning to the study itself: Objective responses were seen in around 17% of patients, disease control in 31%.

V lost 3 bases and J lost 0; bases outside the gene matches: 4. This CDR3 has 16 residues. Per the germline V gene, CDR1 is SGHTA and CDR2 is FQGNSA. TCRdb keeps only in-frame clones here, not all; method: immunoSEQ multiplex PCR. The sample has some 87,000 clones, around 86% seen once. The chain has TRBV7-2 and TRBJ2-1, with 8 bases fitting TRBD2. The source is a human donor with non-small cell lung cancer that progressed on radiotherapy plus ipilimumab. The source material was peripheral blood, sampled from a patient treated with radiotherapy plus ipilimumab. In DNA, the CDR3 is TGTGCCAGCAGCTTTGGCGGGGGGAGCTCCTACAATGAGCAGTTCTTC. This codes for CASSFGGGSSYNEQFF.